This T cell receptor beta chain originates from a study of molecular identifiers for immune sequencing clone quantification. Study as a whole: Naive CD8 RNA (roughly 18,000 or 92,000 cells) was divided into five aliquots, with four sequenced. The study, taken as a whole, reports: Clones exceeding 20 RNA copies carried over 97% of effector molecules but under 1% of naive-cell molecules.

The CDR3 sequence is 15 residues long. V lost 0 bases and J 3 bases, leaving 11 bases between the germline ends. Note on this clonotype: What it binds is not known.

The authors built bulk TCR libraries by previously described methods with listed TCR primers. Via MiXCR, TCRdb re-called the PCR reads, giving one row per CDR3 protein. The data contain a few hundred thousand distinct CDR3 sequences, about 25% of them singletons. The chain joins TRBV12-3 or TRBV12-4 to TRBJ2-5; D possibly corresponds to TRBD1 (5 bases). The material sequenced was naive CD8+ T cells from blood, with Jurkat cell RNA spiked in. Subset given: FACS-sorted CD8+CD4-CCR7+CD45RA+ naive T cells. The sequence was obtained from a human donor in good health. Some libraries in this study had Jurkat cell RNA spiked in. CDR3 bases: TGTGCCAGCAGTTTAGCGTATAAGGGGAAAGAGACCCAGTACTTC. As protein: CASSLAYKGKETQYF.